Listed below are T cell receptor beta chains from one sample, sequenced in a study of radiation and T cells in renal cell carcinoma. Profiled with immunoSEQ multiplex PCR; TCRdb holds only in-frame clones, not every one. The sample lists roughly 28,000 clones; more than 65% were seen once. The source material was blood, sampled from a patient whose treatment included radiotherapy and nephrectomy. These receptors all stem from a man in his 60s with renal cell carcinoma. The CDR3 runs from the conserved cysteine through the conserved F or W. D genes are given only for firm matches. Clone sizes are given selectively: once, few, many, or a class where the clone is expanded.

j_call d_call clone_size v_call cdr3_aa cdr3_nt
TRBJ2-7 NA NA TRBV5-1 CASSLDAGSYEQYF TGCGCCAGCAGCTTGGACGCTGGGTCCTACGAGCAGTACTTC
TRBJ2-7 NA once TRBV6-1 CASSLNPGQYF TGTGCCAGCAGTCTTAATCCTGGGCAGTACTTC
TRBJ1-1 NA once TRBV29-1 CSVGGISVSNTEAFF TGCAGCGTGGGGGGTATTTCGGTTTCTAACACTGAAGCTTTCTTT
TRBJ2-7 NA few TRBV7-2 CASRFGSSYEQYF TGTGCCAGCAGATTTGGCAGCTCCTACGAGCAGTACTTC
TRBJ2-5 NA once TRBV27 CASNAGRGSVGTQYF TGTGCCAGCAATGCGGGTAGGGGGTCGGTTGGGACCCAGTACTTC
TRBJ1-2 NA NA TRBV28 CASSIGQRGGYTF TGTGCCAGCTCAATCGGACAGAGGGGAGGCTACACCTTC
TRBJ2-1 NA NA TRBV5-1 CASSLQLAGNEQFF TGCGCCAGCAGCCTCCAACTAGCAGGGAATGAGCAGTTCTTC
TRBJ2-3 NA NA TRBV7-9 CASSLGGTDTQYF TGTGCCAGCAGCCTAGGGGGCACAGATACGCAGTATTTT
TRBJ2-7 TRBD2 NA TRBV9 CASSVASGSVYEQYF TGTGCCAGCAGCGTAGCTAGCGGGAGTGTATACGAGCAGTACTTC
TRBJ2-1 NA NA TRBV7-2 CASSTQGGYNEQFF TGTGCCAGCAGCACCCAGGGGGGATACAATGAGCAGTTCTTC
TRBJ1-2 NA NA TRBV5-6 CASSLYEKDSYTF TGTGCCAGCAGCTTATATGAGAAGGATAGCTACACCTTC